These 7 T cell receptor beta chains share one sample of origin, sequenced in a study of molecular identifiers for immune sequencing clone quantification. TCRdb passed the PCR reads through MiXCR, listing each CDR3 protein once. The sample has about 65,000 distinct CDR3 sequences, less than 20% seen once. Source material: naive CD8+ T cells from blood, with Jurkat cell RNA spiked in. Specified subset: FACS-sorted CD8+CD4-CCR7+CD45RA+ naive T cells. These receptor sequences come from a human donor in good health. Some libraries in this study had Jurkat cell RNA spiked in.

This clonotype was recorded a few times. The rearrangement uses TRBV20-1 and TRBJ1-1, with a weak D call TRBD1 (5 bases). Germline CDR1 is DFQATT and CDR2 is SNEGSKA (reference sequence). Deletions cut 3 bases from V and 6 bases from J, with 11 bases between. The CDR3 totals 12 residues. CDR3 coding DNA: TGCAGTGCTAGTCAGGGTTCTCCTGAAGCTTTCTTT. Protein sequence: CSASQGSPEAFF.

This clonotype was detected many times. The V and J genes are TRBV5-5 and TRBJ2-3, with 7 bases fitting TRBD1. Germline V gene lookup returns CDR1 SGHKS and CDR2 YYEKEE (reference sequence). The CDR3 is made up of 14 amino acids. The J segment lost 6 bases and the V segment lost 3 bases, leaving 7 bases of the junction unmatched. CDR3 sequence: CASSWDSPVDTQYF. The CDR3 DNA is TGTGCCAGCAGCTGGGACAGCCCGGTCGATACGCAGTATTTT.

Ten or more counts support this clonotype. V and J are TRBV7-9 and TRBJ2-2; D is ambiguous. The CDR3 has 12 amino acids. With 1 base removed from V and 4 bases from J, the gap between germline ends came to 1 base. CDR1 SEHNR and CDR2 FQNEAQ come from the germline V gene (reference sequence). CDR3 sequence: CASSLGTGELFF. CDR3 sequence (DNA): TGTGCCAGCAGCTTAGGCACCGGGGAGCTGTTTTTT.

This clonotype was counted many times. DNA for the CDR3: TGTGCCAGCAGCCAAGAATCAGGGGGCCTGTACGAGCAGTACTTC. It translates to CASSQESGGLYEQYF. The rearrangement links TRBV4-2 to TRBJ2-7; TRBD1 matches 8 bases. The CDR3 is 15 residues long. Losses at the gene ends were 0 bases for V and 4 bases for J; bases not matched to a gene: 5. The germline gives CDR1 LGHNA, CDR2 YNFKEQ.

Worth noting for this clonotype: The CDR3 end shows no conserved phenylalanine or tryptophan, and so a read error is likely. The chain couples TRBV19 to TRBJ2-1, with D uncertain. CDR3 length equals 13 residues. The V and J ends lost 8 bases and 0 bases respectively, with 8 bases between them. Germline V gives CDR1 LNHDA, CDR2 SQIVND (reference sequence). The CDR3 coding sequence is TGTGCCAGTGGGCTCTTCTCCTACAATGAGCAGTTCTCC. This gives the protein CASGLFSYNEQFS.

Only a few counts were recorded for this clonotype. This chain joins TRBV7-2 and TRBJ2-1; the D is unclear. In germline, CDR1 is SGHTA, CDR2 FQGNSA. The CDR3 covers 14 residues. V lost 5 bases and J 5 bases, leaving 13 bases between the germline ends. The CDR3 coding sequence is TGTGCCAGCAGCCATGGGTGGTCGGACAATGAGCAGTTCTTC. Amino acid sequence: CASSHGWSDNEQFF.

This clonotype came up a few times. V is TRBV4-1 and J is TRBJ2-2; D unresolved. The germline CDR1 and CDR2 sequences are MGHRA and YSYEKL. This CDR3 has 14 amino acids. V was pared by 2 bases and J by 8 bases, with 12 bases between. Written as DNA, the CDR3 is TGCGCCAGCAGCCAACCTGAGCAGTGGGGGGAGCTGTTTTTT. Protein sequence: CASSQPEQWGELFF.